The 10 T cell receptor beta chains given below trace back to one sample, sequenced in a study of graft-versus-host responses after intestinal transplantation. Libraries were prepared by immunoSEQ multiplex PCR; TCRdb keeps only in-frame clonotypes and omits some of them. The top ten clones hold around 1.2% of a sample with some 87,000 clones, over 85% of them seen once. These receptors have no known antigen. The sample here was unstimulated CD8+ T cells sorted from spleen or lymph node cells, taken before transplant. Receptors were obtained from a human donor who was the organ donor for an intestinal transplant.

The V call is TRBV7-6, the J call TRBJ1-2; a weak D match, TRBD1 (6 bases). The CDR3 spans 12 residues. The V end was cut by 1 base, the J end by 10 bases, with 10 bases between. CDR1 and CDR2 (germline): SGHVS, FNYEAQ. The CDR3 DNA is TGTGCCAGCAGCTTAGTAGAGGGGGACTACACCTTC. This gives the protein CASSLVEGDYTF.

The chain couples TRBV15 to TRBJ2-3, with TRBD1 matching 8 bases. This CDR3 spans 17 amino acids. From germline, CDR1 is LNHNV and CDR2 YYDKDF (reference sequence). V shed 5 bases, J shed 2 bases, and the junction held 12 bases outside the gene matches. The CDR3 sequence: CATSGRAGGVNTDTQYF. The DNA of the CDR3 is TGTGCCACCAGCGGCAGGGCAGGGGGCGTGAACACAGATACGCAGTATTTT.

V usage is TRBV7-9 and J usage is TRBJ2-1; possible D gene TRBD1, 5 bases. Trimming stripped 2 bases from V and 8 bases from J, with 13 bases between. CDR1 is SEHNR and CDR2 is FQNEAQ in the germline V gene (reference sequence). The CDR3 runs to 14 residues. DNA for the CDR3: TGTGCCAGCAGCTTACGGTGGGGCTGGGATGAGCAGTTCTTC. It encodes CASSLRWGWDEQFF.

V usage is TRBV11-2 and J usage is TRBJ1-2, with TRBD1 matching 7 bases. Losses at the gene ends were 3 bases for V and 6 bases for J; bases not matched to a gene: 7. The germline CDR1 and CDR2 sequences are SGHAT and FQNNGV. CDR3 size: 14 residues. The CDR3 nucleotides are TGTGCCAGCAGCTTGACCGGGACAGTGCATGGCTACACCTTC. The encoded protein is CASSLTGTVHGYTF.

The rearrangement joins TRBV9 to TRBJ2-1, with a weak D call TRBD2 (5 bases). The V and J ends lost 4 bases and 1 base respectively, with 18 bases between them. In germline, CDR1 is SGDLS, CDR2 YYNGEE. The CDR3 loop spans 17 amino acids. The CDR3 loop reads CASSSPQSGESYNEQFF. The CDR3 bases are TGTGCCAGCAGCTCCCCCCAGTCCGGGGAATCCTACAATGAGCAGTTCTTC.

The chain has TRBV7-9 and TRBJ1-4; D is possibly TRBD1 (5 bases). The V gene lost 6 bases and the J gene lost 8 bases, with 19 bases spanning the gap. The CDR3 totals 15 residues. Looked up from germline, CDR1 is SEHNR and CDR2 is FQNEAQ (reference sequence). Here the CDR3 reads CASRPSQGLPEKLFF. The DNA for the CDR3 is TGTGCCAGCAGACCCTCTCAGGGACTACCAGAAAAACTGTTTTTT.

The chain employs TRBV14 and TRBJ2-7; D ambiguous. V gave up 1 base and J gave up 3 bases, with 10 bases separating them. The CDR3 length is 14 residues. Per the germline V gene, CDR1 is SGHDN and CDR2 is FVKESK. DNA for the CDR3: TGTGCCAGCAGCCAAGTGATGAGGAGCTACGAGCAGTACTTC. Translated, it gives CASSQVMRSYEQYF.

CDR3 protein: CASRGTSGHNEQFF. CDR3 bases: TGTGCCAGCAGAGGGACTAGCGGGCACAATGAGCAGTTCTTC. The V call is TRBV27, the J call TRBJ2-1; TRBD2 agrees at 12 bases. CDR1 is MNHEY and CDR2 is SMNVEV in the germline V gene (reference sequence). There are 14 residues in the CDR3. Trimming took 6 bases from V and 5 from J; bases not matched to a gene: 2.

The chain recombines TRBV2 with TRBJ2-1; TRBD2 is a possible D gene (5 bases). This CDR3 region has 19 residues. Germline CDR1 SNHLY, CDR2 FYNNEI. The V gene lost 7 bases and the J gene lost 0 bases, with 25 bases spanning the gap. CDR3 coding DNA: TGTGCCAGCACCGTAGTATCCAGAAGCGGACCGAGCTCCTACAATGAGCAGTTCTTC. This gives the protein CASTVVSRSGPSSYNEQFF.

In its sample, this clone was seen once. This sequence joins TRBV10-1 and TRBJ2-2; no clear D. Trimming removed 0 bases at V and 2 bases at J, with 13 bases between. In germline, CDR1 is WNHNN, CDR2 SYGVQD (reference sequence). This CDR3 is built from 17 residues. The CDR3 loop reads CASSESTGSSNTGELFF. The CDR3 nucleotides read TGCGCCAGCAGTGAGTCGACTGGCAGTTCTAACACCGGGGAGCTGTTTTTT.